This T cell receptor beta chain was identified during a study of T cells in Graves' hyperthyroidism and ophthalmopathy. At the level of the study: Blood was drawn when the patient was first diagnosed and still untreated.

There were TCR beta CDR3 regions amplified from RNA transcripts. The HTBI primer set served for first-round RT-PCR of the TCR CDR3. Each CDR3 protein gets one entry after TCRdb re-called the multiplex PCR reads with MiXCR. The profile covers 640,000 or so distinct CDR3 sequences, with around 15% appearing a single time and roughly 4.3% taken by the ten largest. The CDR3 covers 12 residues. Trimming took 1 base from V and 5 from J, leaving 8 bases between them. From germline, CDR1 is GTSNPN and CDR2 SVGIG (reference sequence). This chain joins TRBV30 and TRBJ1-1; D gene uncertain. The sample comprised blood. The receptor comes from a woman aged 40 to 50 with Graves' ophthalmopathy. CDR3 loop: CAWSGRVTEAFF. In DNA, the CDR3 is TGTGCCTGGAGTGGGAGGGTAACTGAAGCTTTCTTT. Drawing the rest from reference TRBV30 and TRBJ1-1, the complete variable domain is SQTIHQWPATLVQPVGSPLSLECTVEGTSNPNLYWYRQAAGRGLQLLFYSVGIGQISSEVPQNLSASRPQDRQFILSSKKLLLSDSGFYLCAWSGRVTEAFFGQGTRLTVV.